The 12 T cell receptor beta chains given below trace back to one sample, sequenced in a study of shared clonotypes between healthy human individuals. TCRdb keeps only in-frame clones here, not all; method: immunoSEQ multiplex PCR. The sample lists nearly 2 million clones; approximately 95% were seen once. Naive CD8 cells comprised CD45RO-negative, CCR7-positively selected cells, excluding terminally differentiated effector memory CD45RA+ cells. The material sequenced was naive CD8+ T cells sorted from blood. The receptors were gathered from a man younger than 35 in good health.

The chain links TRBV13 to TRBJ1-2; 9 nucleotides line up with TRBD1. Germline-derived CDR1 and CDR2 are PRHDT and FYEKMQ (reference sequence). The CDR3 loop spans 14 amino acids. After removal of 4 bases from V and 4 bases from J, the junction contained 4 bases not matched to a gene. The CDR3 nucleotides are TGTGCCAGCAGCTCCGGGACAGGGACCTATGGCTACACCTTC. Translated, it gives CASSSGTGTYGYTF.

The rearrangement uses TRBV5-4 and TRBJ2-2, with 14 bases lining up with TRBD2. This CDR3 region has 18 residues. Unmatched junction bases numbered 9, after V lost 4 bases and J lost 4 bases. The germline V gene has CDR1 SGHNT and CDR2 YYREEE (reference sequence). The CDR3 DNA reads as TGTGCCAGCAGCGAAGGACTAGCGGGAGGCTCAACCACCGGGGAGCTGTTTTTT. Translation gives CASSEGLAGGSTTGELFF.

The chain recombines TRBV13 with TRBJ2-7, with TRBD1 matching over 8 bases. Looked up from germline, CDR1 is PRHDT and CDR2 is FYEKMQ (reference sequence). V shed 4 bases, J shed 0 bases, and the junction held 8 bases outside the gene matches. This CDR3 spans 16 amino acids. The CDR3 DNA is TGTGCCAGCAGCTCCCCAGGGGGCGAGACCTCCTACGAGCAGTACTTC. Translation: CASSSPGGETSYEQYF.

On this clone itself: A read error is possible here, since a much larger clone lies one base away. Other DNA sequences of this sample code for an identical CDR3. J is TRBJ1-1 and V is TRBV6-5; a weak D match, TRBD1 (6 bases). V was trimmed by 2 bases and J by 6 bases, leaving 7 bases between them. CDR1 is MNHEY, CDR2 SVGAGI, per germline. The CDR3 extends over 12 amino acids. The CDR3 sequence: CASSYGGPEAFF. The CDR3 nucleotides read TGTGCCAGCAGTTACGGGGGGCCTGAAGCTTTCTTT.

The rearrangement links TRBV30 to TRBJ1-4; D uncertain. The V and J ends lost 2 bases and 0 bases respectively, with 7 bases between them. CDR3 length: 14 residues. The germline CDR1 and CDR2 sequences are GTSNPN and SVGIG (reference sequence). Here the CDR3 reads CAWSFAATNEKLFF. In nucleotides, the CDR3 is TGTGCCTGGAGTTTTGCGGCAACTAATGAAAAACTGTTTTTT.

The chain joins TRBV10-2 to TRBJ1-5; D is unclear. Trimming pared 8 bases from V and 6 bases from J, leaving 23 bases between. Germline lookup yields CDR1 WSHSY and CDR2 SAAADI. The CDR3 runs to 16 residues. CDR3 nucleotides: TGCGCCAGCTCGGCCCTGGGAGTAATAGAGGGTCAGCCCCAGCATTTT. As protein: CASSALGVIEGQPQHF.

The rearrangement uses TRBV10-3 and TRBJ2-5, with TRBD1 identical over 7 bases. CDR1 and CDR2 from the germline V gene are ENHRY and SYGVKD. This CDR3 contains 13 residues. V shed 9 bases and J 5 bases; nucleotides not matched to a gene: 9. The CDR3 coding sequence is TGTGCCATATCGACAGGGTCCGTGGAGACCCAGTACTTC. Residues: CAISTGSVETQYF.

The V gene is TRBV10-2, the J gene TRBJ2-7; D perhaps matches TRBD1 (7 bases). Trimming took off 6 bases at V and 5 bases at J, with 23 bases between the two ends. CDR1 and CDR2 (germline): WSHSY, SAAADI. The CDR3 is 16 amino acids. This chain's CDR3 is CASSDPIRQGGHEQYF. The DNA for the CDR3 is TGCGCCAGCAGCGACCCTATTCGACAGGGAGGACACGAGCAGTACTTC.

This chain connects TRBV28 to TRBJ1-5; the match to TRBD1 covers 9 bases. Germline-derived CDR1 and CDR2 are MDHEN and SYDVKM. Trimming at V came to 6 bases and at J to 7 bases, leaving 7 bases not matched to a gene. The CDR3 totals 14 residues. The CDR3 DNA reads TGTGCCAGCAGCTGGGGACAGGGCATACAGCCCCAGCATTTT. This sequence encodes CASSWGQGIQPQHF.

The chain links TRBV6-1 to TRBJ2-5; D is perhaps TRBD2 (5 bases). The CDR3 length is 15 residues. Germline V CDR1 and CDR2: MNHNS, SASEGT. V was cut by 5 bases and J by 5 bases, with 18 bases left in between. This CDR3 reads CASSTMRETGETQYF. DNA of the CDR3: TGTGCCAGCAGTACCATGAGAGAGACGGGGGAGACCCAGTACTTC.

This chain joins TRBV2 and TRBJ1-4, with TRBD1 matching over 10 bases. CDR3 length equals 14 residues. Trimming cost V 5 bases and J 5 bases; bases outside gene matches: 2. CDR1 is SNHLY and CDR2 is FYNNEI in the germline V gene. The CDR3 sequence: CASSSGQGNEKLFF. The CDR3 nucleotides read TGTGCCAGCAGTTCGGGACAGGGGAATGAAAAACTGTTTTTT.

The chain is built from TRBV7-3 and TRBJ1-6, with D possibly matching TRBD1 (6 bases). The CDR3 has 17 amino acids. Germline V CDR1 and CDR2: SGHTA, FQGTGA. Trimming took 5 bases from V and 4 from J, leaving 18 bases between them. The CDR3 is CASSQEDSLLYNSPLHF. The CDR3 DNA follows: TGTGCCAGCAGCCAGGAGGACAGTTTACTGTATAATTCACCCCTCCACTTT.